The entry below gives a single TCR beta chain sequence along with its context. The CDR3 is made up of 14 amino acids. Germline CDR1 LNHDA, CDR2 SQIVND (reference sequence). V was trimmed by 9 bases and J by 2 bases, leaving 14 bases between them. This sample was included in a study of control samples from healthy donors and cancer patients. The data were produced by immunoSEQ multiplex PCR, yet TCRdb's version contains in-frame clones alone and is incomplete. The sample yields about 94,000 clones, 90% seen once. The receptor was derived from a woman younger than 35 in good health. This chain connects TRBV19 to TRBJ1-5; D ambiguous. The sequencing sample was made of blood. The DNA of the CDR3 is TGTGCCAGCGCCTGGGGAGGTGGCAATCAGCCCCAGCATTTT. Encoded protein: CASAWGGGNQPQHF.